Presented here are 17 T cell receptor beta chains from one specimen sequenced in a study of blood T cell repertoires in COVID-19. Sequenced by immunoSEQ multiplex PCR; TCRdb stores in-frame clones only, minus some. The data show more than 300,000 clones, over 85% seen once. Sequenced material: PBMCs or T cells enriched from blood (not recorded which). These receptors all stem from a woman in her twenties or thirties who had recovered from COVID-19.

V is TRBV2 and J is TRBJ1-1, with 8 bases fitting TRBD1. With V trimmed by 11 bases and J by 4 bases, 9 bases remained unmatched. This CDR3 spans 13 amino acids. Germline V gene sequence: CDR1 SNHLY, CDR2 FYNNEI. The DNA of the CDR3 is TGTGCCGTAGACAGGGGAGAGGGCACTGAAGCTTTCTTT. Translating it yields CAVDRGEGTEAFF.

This sequence joins TRBV7-2 and TRBJ2-1; 16 bases are a match to TRBD2. Germline trimming cut 5 bases from V and 10 bases from J; bases unmatched to any gene: 11. The CDR3 has 17 amino acids. Germline loops: CDR1 SGHTA, CDR2 FQGNSA. CDR3 residues: CASSPGTSGRASWEQFF. CDR3 DNA sequence: TGTGCCAGCAGCCCCGGGACTAGCGGGAGGGCGTCGTGGGAGCAGTTCTTC.

The chain recombines TRBV3-1 (or the pseudogene TRBV3-2) with TRBJ1-1; D unclear. Trimming shortened V by 4 bases and J by 0 bases, and 12 bases separated the two germline ends. Per the germline V gene, CDR1 is LGHDT and CDR2 is YNNKEL (reference sequence). This CDR3 spans 15 amino acids. This chain's CDR3 is CASSPKKIMNTEAFF. CDR3 nucleotides: TGTGCCAGCAGCCCTAAGAAGATAATGAACACTGAAGCTTTCTTT.

This chain uses TRBV7-8 with TRBJ1-1; no definite D call. The length of the CDR3 is 14 residues. Deletions cut 2 bases from V and 6 bases from J, with 13 bases between. CDR1 and CDR2 (germline): SGHVS, FQNEAQ. CDR3 nucleotides: TGTGCCAGCAGCTTATCCCGGGGTTGGGCTGAAGCTTTCTTT. Translated, it gives CASSLSRGWAEAFF.

The V gene is TRBV4-3, the J gene TRBJ1-1; TRBD1 might be the D (5 bases). The CDR3 loop spans 17 amino acids. The germline V gene encodes CDR1 LGHNA and CDR2 YSLEER. Trimming cost V 0 bases and J 5 bases, with 19 bases left between them. Here the CDR3 reads CASSQDAPAQGGTEAFF. In DNA form, the CDR3 reads TGCGCCAGCAGCCAAGACGCCCCGGCGCAGGGCGGAACTGAAGCTTTCTTT.

This rearrangement joins TRBV7-8 to TRBJ2-3, with D possibly TRBD2 on 6 matching bases. The CDR3 loop spans 15 amino acids. Germline V gene data show CDR1 as SGHVS and CDR2 as FQNEAQ. V was pared by 3 bases and J by 0 bases, with 10 bases between. CDR3 protein: CASSFRTSSTDTQYF. The DNA of the CDR3 is TGTGCCAGCAGCTTTAGAACTAGCAGCACAGATACGCAGTATTTT.

The CDR3 reads CASSFRPLEGGPDSPLHF. CDR3 coding DNA: TGTGCCAGCAGCTTTCGCCCCCTCGAGGGCGGGCCTGATTCACCCCTCCACTTT. The chain recombines TRBV5-5 with TRBJ1-6, with D uncertain. V lost 2 bases and J 8 bases, leaving 23 bases between the germline ends. CDR3 length: 18 residues. Germline CDR1 reads SGHKS; CDR2 reads YYEKEE (reference sequence).

The chain joins TRBV19 to TRBJ1-1; 7 bases fit TRBD1. In germline, CDR1 is LNHDA, CDR2 SQIVND (reference sequence). The CDR3 loop spans 16 amino acids. With V trimmed by 0 bases and J by 8 bases, 12 bases remained unmatched. Here the CDR3 DNA reads TGTGCCAGTAGTATAGACGACAGGGCTTCGGAGGGGGAAGCTTTCTTT. Residues: CASSIDDRASEGEAFF.

The rearrangement joins TRBV4-3 to TRBJ2-7, with D possibly being TRBD1 (5 bases). V lost 1 base and J 4 bases, leaving 17 bases between the germline ends. CDR1 is LGHNA, CDR2 YSLEER, per germline. The CDR3 extends over 16 amino acids. The CDR3 loop is CASSQGAVGLWYEQYF. CDR3 DNA sequence: TGCGCCAGCAGCCAAGGGGCAGTGGGGCTGTGGTACGAGCAGTACTTC.

The CDR3 coding sequence is TGTGCCAGCAGCTCCTCGTTTGACGGGGGGCCCGGACAGCCCCAGCATTTT. Translation: CASSSSFDGGPGQPQHF. The V call is TRBV7-9, the J call TRBJ1-5; weak D call: TRBD1 (6 bases). V dropped 4 bases and J dropped 7 bases, with 23 bases sitting between them. Germline loops: CDR1 SEHNR, CDR2 FQNEAQ (reference sequence). The CDR3 loop spans 17 amino acids.

The V and J genes are TRBV7-9 and TRBJ2-7; 10 bases map to TRBD1. V dropped 0 bases and J dropped 3; count of bases not matched to a gene: 5. The germline V gene encodes CDR1 SEHNR and CDR2 FQNEAQ (reference sequence). CDR3 length equals 16 residues. The CDR3 coding sequence is TGTGCCAGCAGCTTAGCCGGGACAGGGGCTTACTACGAGCAGTACTTC. The encoded protein is CASSLAGTGAYYEQYF.

The chain couples TRBV5-1 to TRBJ1-1; 8 bases align to TRBD1. CDR3 length: 20 amino acids. V lost 0 bases, J lost 3 bases, and 19 bases stayed unmatched. The V gene's germline CDR1 is SGHRS and CDR2 YFSETQ. In DNA form, the CDR3 reads TGCGCCAGCAGCTTGGGAAGTTTTCTCAGGGGCAGGGGGCGCGACACTGAAGCTTTCTTT. This gives the protein CASSLGSFLRGRGRDTEAFF.

The genes are TRBV28 and TRBJ2-6, with 8 bases that match TRBD1. J was trimmed by 5 bases and V by 5 bases; bases with no gene match: 11. CDR3 length equals 17 residues. Germline V gene data show CDR1 as MDHEN and CDR2 as SYDVKM. This CDR3 reads CASSGLTGVFWANVLTF. CDR3 coding DNA: TGTGCCAGCAGTGGACTGACAGGGGTCTTTTGGGCCAACGTCCTGACTTTC.

This rearrangement joins TRBV5-1 to TRBJ2-2; D is undetermined. This CDR3 region has 17 residues. CDR1 and CDR2 from the germline V gene are SGHRS and YFSETQ. V was trimmed by 0 bases and J by 4 bases, leaving 16 bases between them. The CDR3, as DNA: TGCGCCAGCAGCTTGGAATGGTCTGCGAGAGGCACCGGGGAGCTGTTTTTT. Translation: CASSLEWSARGTGELFF.

The chain's CDR3 is CASSPRDQDINTEAFF. The CDR3 region has the DNA TGTGCCAGCTCACCACGGGATCAGGACATAAACACTGAAGCTTTCTTT. The V and J genes are TRBV18 and TRBJ1-1, with D perhaps matching TRBD1 (5 bases). Trimming stripped 1 base from V and 2 bases from J, with 14 bases between. This CDR3 is built from 16 residues. Germline assignment: CDR1 KGHSH and CDR2 LQKENI.

The genes are TRBV7-8 and TRBJ1-2; 9 positions agree with TRBD1. V lost 1 base, J lost 8 bases, and 8 bases stayed unmatched. There are 15 residues in the CDR3. Germline V lookup: CDR1 SGHVS, CDR2 FQNEAQ. CDR3 loop: CASSLEDRGKGGYTF. The CDR3 DNA follows: TGTGCCAGCAGCTTAGAAGACAGGGGGAAGGGAGGCTACACCTTC.

In its sample, this clone was seen once. The CDR3 sequence is CASSLEGGQGYGYTF. The CDR3 coding sequence is TGTGCCAGCAGCCTCGAGGGGGGGCAGGGCTATGGCTACACCTTC. J is TRBJ1-2 and V is TRBV7-8, with D possibly TRBD1 on 6 matching bases. Trimming left V 5 bases short and J 4 bases short, with 17 bases between. The CDR3 length is 15 residues. Per germline, CDR1 SGHVS and CDR2 FQNEAQ.